This T cell receptor beta chain was identified in a study of Graves' ophthalmopathy and Graves' hyperthyroidism (dated by TCRdb to between 2018 and 2020). For the wider study: Peripheral blood was collected before any treatment was given, at the time of initial diagnosis. For training and testing, the 100 patients in the discovery cohort were randomly divided in a 7:3 ratio. A discovery set of 100 patients (43 ophthalmopathy, 55 to 60 stable hyperthyroidism) was enrolled to explore V-J signatures distinguishing ophthalmopathy from hyperthyroidism. For independent validation, a separate cohort was made up of about 18 hyperthyroidism patients plus 17 patients who later progressed from hyperthyroidism to ophthalmopathy. The study used TCR beta repertoire signatures to distinguish Graves' ophthalmopathy from Graves' hyperthyroidism and to predict progression to ophthalmopathy. Following sampling, methimazole starting at 30 mg daily was administered to hyperthyroidism patients, and high-dose intravenous methylprednisolone was administered to ophthalmopathy patients. In roughly 6 hyperthyroidism patients, T-cell repertoires of thyroid tissue and blood were compared. In total, 135 blood samples were TCR-sequenced: fewer than 50 ophthalmopathy, around 75 hyperthyroidism and some 17 hyperthyroidism-to-ophthalmopathy patients. Findings and caveats that apply to the study as a whole: In validation, the model predicted ophthalmopathy progression with nearly 71% sensitivity and roughly 78% specificity; some 13 predicted patients were CT-confirmed with GO in a median of approximately 6.5 months. Most of the expanded thyroid clonotypes with a frequency above 0.001 were also detected in blood, and it was suggested that the thyroid immune response may be reflected by blood repertoires. Sample size was not predetermined statistically, and investigators were not blinded to group allocation. The 13-signature model separated ophthalmopathy from stable hyperthyroidism with approximately 90% sensitivity and about 81% specificity in cross-validation, and 80%/75% in the test set.

For repertoire sequencing, the TCR beta CDR3 regions were amplified from RNA transcripts. The first round was an RT-PCR using HTBI primers with the Qiagen OneStep RT-PCR kit, and this first round was followed by a second-round multiplex PCR, then size selection and purification. Libraries were sequenced on an Illumina HiSeq2000 using paired-end 100 bp reads. On the authors' methods: SOAPnuke was used to process the reads, removing any read that contained adapters or uncalled bases, had a mean Phred below 15, or lacked an exact match to the constant primer or identifier. COPE v1.2.5 was used to merge the high-quality paired reads. Each unique nucleotide sequence was defined as a clonotype, and clonotypes were aligned to IMGT TRB V, D and J references with MiTCR v1.1. The analysis was limited to V-J combinations with a frequency above 0.0001, which together covered 99% to 99.2% of the repertoires. For each V-J combination, a TCR clonal expansion and chaos score was defined as F50 clonal expansion divided by the chaos observed in the TCRdist matrix. Features were reduced by Welch's t-statistics and random forest to around 13 V-J combinations, which fed a naive Bayes classifier. The Morisita-Horn index was used to measure how similar the thyroid and blood repertoires were. The public reads were quality trimmed at Q25 with fastp and then assembled into clones with MiXCR by TCRdb, keeping productive beta chains. Each CDR3 protein gets just one entry, which takes the most common genes and DNA from the rows behind it. None of the V and J calls come from the authors' own analysis; TCRdb made them. The sample contains hundreds of thousands of distinct CDR3 sequences, around a fifth of them found a single time. The ten top clones hold under 3% of the sample.

The CDR3 measures 14 amino acids from cysteine to phenylalanine. Only the CDR3 DNA stays, 42 bases, in frame from base 1. In the germline V gene, CDR1 corresponds to MNHEY and CDR2 to SVGAGI. Germline trimming amounts to 2 bases on V and 7 bases on J, with 5 as the count of junction bases outside the gene matches. This clonotype came up many times. This receptor's antigen is unknown. Base qualities are not provided; no much larger clone lies one nucleotide away. A patient counted as having stable hyperthyroidism if there was no progression to ophthalmopathy within 18 months of follow-up. Patients with hyperthyroidism were aged 18 to 65 years, had been newly diagnosed, and had a disease duration of less than 2 months. Patients were excluded if they had other autoimmune diseases, uncontrolled infections, pregnancy or lactation. Diagnosis relied on clinical symptoms, serum thyroxine, TRAb, thyroid ultrasound and orbital computed tomography. PBMCs were isolated from about 9.2 ml of fresh peripheral blood by Ficoll-Paque density gradient centrifugation. Trizol reagent was used to extract the total RNA, and its quality was then checked on an Agilent 2100 Bioanalyzer.

The specimen sequenced was peripheral blood. The TCR comes from a woman aged 18-29 years with stable Graves' hyperthyroidism. Donor details come from another sample of the same person, matched by shared clones. This chain joins TRBV6-5 to TRBJ1-5; TRBD1 agrees with 7 junctional bases. The CDR3 sequence is CASSYTGEGQPQHF. In nucleotide form, the sequence is TGTGCCAGCAGTTACACAGGGGAAGGGCAGCCCCAGCATTTT.